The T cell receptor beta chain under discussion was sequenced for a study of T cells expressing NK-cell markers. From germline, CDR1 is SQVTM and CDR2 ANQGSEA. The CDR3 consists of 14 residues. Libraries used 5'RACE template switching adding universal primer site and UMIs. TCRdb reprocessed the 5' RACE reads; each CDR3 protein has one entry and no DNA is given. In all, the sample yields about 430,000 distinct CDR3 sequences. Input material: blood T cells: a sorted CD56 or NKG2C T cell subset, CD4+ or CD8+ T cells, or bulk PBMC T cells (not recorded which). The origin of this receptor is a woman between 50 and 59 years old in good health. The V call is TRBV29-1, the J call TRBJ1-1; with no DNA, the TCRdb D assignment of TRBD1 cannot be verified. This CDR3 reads CSVDTWGANTEAFF.